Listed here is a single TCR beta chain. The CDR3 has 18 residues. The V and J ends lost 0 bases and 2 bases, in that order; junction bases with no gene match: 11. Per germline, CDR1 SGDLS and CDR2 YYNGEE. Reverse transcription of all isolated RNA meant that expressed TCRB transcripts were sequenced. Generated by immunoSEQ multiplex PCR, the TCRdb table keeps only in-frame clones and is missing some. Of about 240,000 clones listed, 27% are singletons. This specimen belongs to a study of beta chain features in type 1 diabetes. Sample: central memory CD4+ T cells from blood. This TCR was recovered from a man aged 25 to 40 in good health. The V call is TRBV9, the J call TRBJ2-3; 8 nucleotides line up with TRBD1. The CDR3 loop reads CASSVVGAGQGITDTQYF. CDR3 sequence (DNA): TGTGCCAGCAGCGTAGTAGGAGCCGGACAGGGAATCACAGATACGCAGTATTTT.